This T cell receptor beta chain was sequenced in a study of T cells in tuberculosis. In germline, CDR1 is MDHEN, CDR2 SYDVKM. This CDR3 is 13 amino acids long. Trimming cost V 6 bases and J 1 base, with 9 bases left between them. Study-level results: Some low-affinity tetramer-binding T cells may be absent from this sample.

No alpha-beta pairing information exists for these sequences. Generated by immunoSEQ multiplex PCR, the TCRdb table keeps only in-frame clones and is missing some. The sample lists about 58,000 clones, roughly 86% occurring once. After thawing and overnight rest, PBMC were stained with GMM-loaded CD1B tetramer, viability dye and anti-CD3 for sorting. C32 glucose monomycolate from Rhodococcus equi was loaded onto the CD1B tetramers. Tetramer-sorted PBMC had been CD14 monocyte-depleted before freezing. Tetramer-negative cells, about 97,000 per donor, were also sorted. This clone came up once. This sample includes further DNA sequences coding for the same CDR3.

J is TRBJ1-2 and V is TRBV28; a weak D match, TRBD1 (6 bases). Sequenced material: CD1b-GMM tetramer-negative cells sorted from PBMCs. The TCR sequence derives from an adult woman with latent tuberculosis. The CDR3 sequence: CASRTGGNYGYTF. The CDR3 nucleotides read TGTGCCAGCAGGACAGGAGGTAACTATGGCTACACCTTC.